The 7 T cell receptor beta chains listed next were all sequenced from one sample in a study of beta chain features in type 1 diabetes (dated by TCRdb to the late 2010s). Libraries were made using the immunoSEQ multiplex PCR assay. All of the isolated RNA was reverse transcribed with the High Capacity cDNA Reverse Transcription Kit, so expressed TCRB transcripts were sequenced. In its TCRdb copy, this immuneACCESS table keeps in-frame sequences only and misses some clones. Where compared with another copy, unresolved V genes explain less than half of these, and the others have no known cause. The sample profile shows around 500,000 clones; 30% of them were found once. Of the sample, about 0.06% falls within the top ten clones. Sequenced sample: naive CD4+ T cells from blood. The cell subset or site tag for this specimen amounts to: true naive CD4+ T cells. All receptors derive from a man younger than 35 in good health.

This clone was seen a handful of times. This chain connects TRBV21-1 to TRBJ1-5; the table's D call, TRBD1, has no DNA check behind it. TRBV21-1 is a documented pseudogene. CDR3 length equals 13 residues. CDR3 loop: CASSTQRTAREHF. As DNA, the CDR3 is TGTGCCAGCAGCACTCAACGGACAGCTCGGGAGCATTTT.

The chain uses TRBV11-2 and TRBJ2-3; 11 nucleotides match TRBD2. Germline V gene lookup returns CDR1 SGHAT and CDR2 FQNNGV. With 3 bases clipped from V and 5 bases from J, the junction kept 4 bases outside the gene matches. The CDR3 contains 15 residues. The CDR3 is CASSFSGRAEDTQYF. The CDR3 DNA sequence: TGTGCCAGCAGCTTTAGCGGGAGGGCCGAAGATACGCAGTATTTT.

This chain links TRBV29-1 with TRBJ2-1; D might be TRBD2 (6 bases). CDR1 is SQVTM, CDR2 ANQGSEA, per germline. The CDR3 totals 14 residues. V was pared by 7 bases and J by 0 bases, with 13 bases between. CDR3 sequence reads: CSAAGGSSYNEQFF. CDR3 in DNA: TGCAGCGCCGCCGGGGGAAGCTCCTACAATGAGCAGTTCTTC.

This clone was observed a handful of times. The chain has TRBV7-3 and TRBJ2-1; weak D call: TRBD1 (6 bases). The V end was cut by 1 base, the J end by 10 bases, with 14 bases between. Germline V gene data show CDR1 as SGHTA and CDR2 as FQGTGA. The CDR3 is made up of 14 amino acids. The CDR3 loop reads CASSLKGTGTEQFF. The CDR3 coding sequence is TGTGCCAGCAGCTTAAAAGGCACCGGGACAGAGCAGTTCTTC. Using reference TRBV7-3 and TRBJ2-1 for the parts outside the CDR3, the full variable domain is GAGVSQTPSNKVTEKGKYVELRCDPISGHTALYWYRQSLGQGPEFLIYFQGTGAADDSGLPNDRFFAVRPEGSVSTLKIQRTERGDSAVYLCASSLKGTGTEQFFGPGTRLTVL.

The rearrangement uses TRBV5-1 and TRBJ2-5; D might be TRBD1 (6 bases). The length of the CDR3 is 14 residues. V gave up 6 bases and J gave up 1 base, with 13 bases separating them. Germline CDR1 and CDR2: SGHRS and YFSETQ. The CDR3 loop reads CASNKQGVQETQYF. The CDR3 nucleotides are TGCGCCAGCAACAAACAGGGAGTCCAAGAGACCCAGTACTTC.

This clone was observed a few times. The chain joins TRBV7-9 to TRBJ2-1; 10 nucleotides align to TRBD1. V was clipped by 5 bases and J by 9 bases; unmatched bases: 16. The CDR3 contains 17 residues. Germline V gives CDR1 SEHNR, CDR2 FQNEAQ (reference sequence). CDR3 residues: CASSRPMAGQGLSEQFF. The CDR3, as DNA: TGTGCCAGCAGCCGACCAATGGCGGGACAGGGGCTCAGTGAGCAGTTCTTC.

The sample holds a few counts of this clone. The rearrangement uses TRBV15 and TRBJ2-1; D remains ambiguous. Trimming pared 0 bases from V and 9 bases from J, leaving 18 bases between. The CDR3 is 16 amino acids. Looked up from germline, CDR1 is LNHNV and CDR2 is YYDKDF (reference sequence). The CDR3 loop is CATSRDQSLVSGEQFF. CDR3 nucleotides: TGTGCCACCAGCAGAGATCAGTCCCTAGTATCGGGTGAGCAGTTCTTC.